This T cell receptor beta chain was recorded in a study of T-cell memory formation after mild COVID-19. At the level of the study: TCR clusters were mostly donor specific.

Details on this clonotype: Its antigen is currently unknown.

TCRdb analysed the 5' RACE reads with MiXCR anew, one entry per CDR3 protein. The data show a few hundred thousand distinct CDR3 sequences, with 8% to 11% seen just once and under 3.5% held by the top ten. Study results and caveats: Researchers report contracting CD4+ clones mostly in CM and EM, with CD8+ clones in EMRA. Proof of SARS-CoV-2 specificity was absent for the second-wave clones that crested on day 37.

This TCR came from a man in his late teens or twenties who had mild COVID-19 (a few samples of this study predate the infection). Cell type and time point are not known. Sequences were obtained from PBMCs or a T cell subset sorted from them (not recorded which).

As DNA, the CDR3 is TGTGCCAGCAGTTTCGGTTATAGTCTGGGAGATGGCTACACCTTC. Its translation is CASSFGYSLGDGYTF. The rearrangement uses TRBV12-3 or TRBV12-4 and TRBJ1-2; D gene ambiguous. The length of the CDR3 is 15 residues. V shed 3 bases and J shed 6 bases, with 17 bases lying between them.